Sequencing of this T cell receptor (beta chain) was carried out in a study of T cells in Graves' hyperthyroidism and ophthalmopathy. Study-wide background: Blood was drawn when the patient was first diagnosed and still untreated.

TCR beta CDR3 region amplification was performed from RNA transcripts. Researchers ran a first-round RT-PCR on the TCR CDR3 using the HTBI primer set. MiXCR, run by TCRdb on the multiplex PCR reads, gives a single entry per CDR3 protein. The table records hundreds of thousands of distinct CDR3 sequences, about 19% of them present only once. CDR3 size: 14 residues. Germline lookup yields CDR1 SNHLY and CDR2 FYNNEI. V was shortened by 3 bases and J by 8 bases, with 14 bases between the two germline ends. This clonotype was seen repeatedly, ten times or more. This sequence joins TRBV2 and TRBJ2-1, with a tentative D call TRBD2 (6 bases). The TCR originated in a woman in her fifties or sixties with Graves' hyperthyroidism that later progressed to Graves' ophthalmopathy. Sequencing used blood. CDR3 coding DNA: TGTGCCAGCAGTGATTTGGAGGGTCGGGATGAGCAGTTCTTC. This codes for CASSDLEGRDEQFF.